Below are 27 T cell receptor beta chains sequenced from a single sample in a study of CD8 T cells in ankylosing spondylitis. TCRdb itself ran the 5' RACE reads through MiXCR, one entry per CDR3 protein. The sample includes fewer than 550,000 distinct CDR3 sequences, about 5.4% of them seen just once. Study-level findings and limits: Ankylosing spondylitis blood seemed to carry a telltale TCR beta motif made of fewer than 10 highly homologous variants.

For these receptors, no antigen is known. The sequencing input was blood, either unsorted or a sorted T cell fraction (not recorded which). The origin of the receptors is a male donor with ankylosing spondylitis.

This clonotype showed up just a few times. This chain joins TRBV10-3 and TRBJ1-4; D call uncertain. The CDR3 is 14 residues long. Trimming stripped 6 bases from V and 4 bases from J, with 12 bases between. Germline V gene lookup returns CDR1 ENHRY and CDR2 SYGVKD. For the CDR3, the DNA is TGTGCCATCAGCCGGTCCCCCCTTAATGAAAAACTGTTTTTT. It translates to CAISRSPLNEKLFF.

Ten or more counts support this clonotype. This chain links TRBV7-9 with TRBJ2-2; D is unresolved. The CDR3 covers 16 residues. Germline assignment: CDR1 SEHNR and CDR2 FQNEAQ (reference sequence). Trimming cost V 2 bases and J 0 bases, with 10 bases left between them. The CDR3 reads CASSLKAGSNTGELFF. As DNA, the CDR3 is TGTGCCAGCAGCTTAAAGGCAGGCTCGAACACCGGGGAGCTGTTTTTT.

This clonotype was counted ten times or more. The V and J genes are TRBV15 and TRBJ2-3, with TRBD1 identical over 8 bases. Germline values: CDR1 LNHNV, CDR2 YYDKDF (reference sequence). This CDR3 has 16 residues. J gave up 2 bases and V 2 bases, and 6 bases lay outside the gene matches. The CDR3 DNA reads TGTGCCACCAGCAGACTACGGACAGGGACCACAGATACGCAGTATTTT. Its protein product is CATSRLRTGTTDTQYF.

This clonotype showed up many times. The chain couples TRBV12-3 or TRBV12-4 to TRBJ1-6; a possible D gene is TRBD1 (5 bases). Trimming took 5 bases from V and 8 from J, leaving 10 bases between them. CDR3 length: 13 residues. In nucleotides, the CDR3 is TGTGCCAGCAGTCCCCAACAGGATTCACCCCTCCACTTT. It is translated as CASSPQQDSPLHF.

The CDR3 nucleotides read TGTGCCAGCACGACTAGCGGGGCCTCCTACGAGCAGTACTTC. Its translation: CASTTSGASYEQYF. The chain uses TRBV6-2 or TRBV6-3 and TRBJ2-7, with TRBD2 identical over 11 bases. Germline V gene sequence: CDR1 MNHEY, CDR2 SVGEGT. V was clipped by 7 bases and J by 0 bases; unmatched bases: 2. CDR3 length equals 14 residues.

The chain combines TRBV7-9 with TRBJ2-1, with D perhaps matching TRBD1 or TRBD2 (6 bases each). CDR1 and CDR2 from the germline V gene are SEHNR and FQNEAQ (reference sequence). The germline V and J ends were trimmed by 5 bases and 10 bases, with 15 bases remaining between them. The CDR3 is 13 residues long. DNA for the CDR3: TGTGCCAGCAGCCTAGGGGGGATGAGCGAGCAGTTCTTC. As protein: CASSLGGMSEQFF. Together with reference TRBV7-9 and TRBJ2-1, the CDR3 gives the full variable domain: DTGVSQNPRHKITKRGQNVTFRCDPISEHNRLYWYRQTLGQGPEFLTYFQNEAQLEKSRLLSDRFSAERPKGSFSTLEIQRTEQGDSAMYLCASSLGGMSEQFFGPGTRLTVL.

This clonotype appeared many times. V and J are TRBV5-1 and TRBJ1-3, with D maybe TRBD1 (6 bases). The V and J ends lost 4 bases and 4 bases respectively, with 21 bases between them. Germline CDR1 and CDR2: SGHRS and YFSETQ. The CDR3 is 17 residues long. The CDR3 nucleotides are TGCGCCAGCAGCACCAACGGACAGTCAGCGTCAGGAAACACCATATATTTT. It specifies CASSTNGQSASGNTIYF.

This clonotype was found many times. This chain joins TRBV6-1 and TRBJ1-6, with unresolved D. Germline CDR1 reads MNHNS; CDR2 reads SASEGT. The CDR3 runs 14 residues. The V and J ends lost 6 bases and 7 bases respectively, with 13 bases between them. DNA for the CDR3: TGTGCCAGCAGGAAGTCATCTAGCAATTCACCCCTCCACTTT. Protein sequence: CASRKSSSNSPLHF.

This clonotype was counted between two and nine times. The CDR3 DNA sequence: TGTGCCATCAGTGAGTCGGTCCTAGCGGGGGGGTCTGAGGGGACCCAGTACTTC. Translation: CAISESVLAGGSEGTQYF. The chain carries TRBV10-3 and TRBJ2-5; 12 bases align to TRBD2. Per germline, CDR1 ENHRY and CDR2 SYGVKD. This CDR3 has 18 residues. J gave up 7 bases and V 0 bases, and 12 bases lay outside the gene matches.

This clonotype occurred many times. This chain uses TRBV6-5 with TRBJ2-7; 16 nucleotides match TRBD2. This CDR3 contains 18 residues. CDR1 is MNHEY and CDR2 is SVGAGI in the germline V gene. V was pared by 1 base and J by 1 base, with 4 bases of the junction left unmatched. The CDR3 DNA sequence: TGTGCCAGCAGTTACTTGGGACTAGCGGGAGGGAGATCCTACGAGCAGTACTTC. Its protein is CASSYLGLAGGRSYEQYF.

The table lists this clonotype with many counts. The chain is built from TRBV27 and TRBJ2-2, with 15 bases fitting TRBD2. Per the germline V gene, CDR1 is MNHEY and CDR2 is SMNVEV (reference sequence). V lost 6 bases and J lost 6; bases outside the gene matches: 5. The CDR3 extends over 16 amino acids. The CDR3: CASRGLAGGDAGELFF. The DNA for the CDR3 is TGTGCCAGCAGGGGACTAGCGGGGGGTGACGCCGGGGAGCTGTTTTTT.

This clonotype was found many times. V and J are TRBV20-1 and TRBJ1-5; D is unclear. The CDR3 length is 11 residues. The germline gives CDR1 DFQATT, CDR2 SNEGSKA (reference sequence). V was cut by 4 bases and J by 3 bases, with 4 bases left in between. The CDR3 sequence is CSATDNQPQHF. For the CDR3, the DNA is TGCAGTGCTACAGACAATCAGCCCCAGCATTTT.

This clonotype was seen ten or more times. V usage is TRBV20-1 and J usage is TRBJ1-1, with 7 bases lining up with TRBD1. Germline trimming cut 4 bases from V and 1 base from J; bases unmatched to any gene: 6. In germline, CDR1 is DFQATT, CDR2 SNEGSKA (reference sequence). The CDR3 spans 14 residues. CDR3 residues: CSANRQGTNTEAFF. The CDR3 nucleotides are TGCAGTGCTAACCGACAGGGAACGAACACTGAAGCTTTCTTT.

This clonotype came up many times. At one end the junction does not follow the germline gene, possibly because of a read error. The CDR3 loop is CASSYSGPSNEQYF. The CDR3 nucleotides read TGTGCCAGCAGTTATTCCGGGCCCTCCAACGAGCAGTACTTC. The chain carries TRBV6-5 and TRBJ2-7; D is unclear. Germline V gene data show CDR1 as MNHEY and CDR2 as SVGAGI. The length of the CDR3 is 14 residues.

This clonotype was recorded at least ten times. The rearrangement joins TRBV7-2 to TRBJ1-2, with a possible D match to TRBD1 (5 bases). The CDR3 consists of 15 residues. With 5 bases removed from V and 5 bases from J, the gap between germline ends came to 18 bases. Germline CDR1 and CDR2: SGHTA and FQGNSA. In DNA form, the CDR3 reads TGTGCCAGCAGCCCGGTGGTGGGGGATCTTTATGGCTACACCTTC. It specifies CASSPVVGDLYGYTF.

This clonotype has at least ten counts. CDR3 DNA sequence: TGCAGTGCTAGAGATCGTCGCCACAGTTTTCAGCCCCAGCATTTT. It is translated as CSARDRRHSFQPQHF. V usage is TRBV20-1 and J usage is TRBJ1-5; D remains unclear. V was cut by 0 bases and J by 6 bases, with 15 bases left in between. Germline CDR1 reads DFQATT; CDR2 reads SNEGSKA (reference sequence). This CDR3 spans 15 amino acids.

This clonotype was counted at least ten times. The chain uses TRBV27 and TRBJ2-5; D gene uncertain. V dropped 4 bases and J dropped 3 bases, with 21 bases sitting between them. There are 17 residues in the CDR3. Germline-derived CDR1 and CDR2 are MNHEY and SMNVEV (reference sequence). The CDR3 loop reads CASSSPRGIGVKETQYF. CDR3 DNA sequence: TGTGCCAGCAGTTCGCCCCGTGGGATAGGAGTGAAAGAGACCCAGTACTTC.

Ten or more counts support this clonotype. The J gene is TRBJ1-2, the V gene TRBV28; D unclear. In germline, CDR1 is MDHEN, CDR2 SYDVKM. V was trimmed by 6 bases and J by 3 bases, leaving 20 bases between them. This CDR3 contains 16 residues. The CDR3 loop reads CASSFIFGRQDYGYTF. The DNA for the CDR3 is TGTGCCAGCAGCTTCATATTTGGCCGCCAAGACTATGGCTACACCTTC.

This clonotype has ten or more counts. The CDR3 nucleotides are TGTGCCAGCAGCCGACAGGGGTTAACTAGTCAGCCCCAGCATTTT. Translated, it gives CASSRQGLTSQPQHF. The chain is built from TRBV7-2 and TRBJ1-5; 8 bases fit TRBD1. The length of the CDR3 is 15 residues. V shed 5 bases and J 6 bases; nucleotides not matched to a gene: 9. Germline CDR1 SGHTA, CDR2 FQGNSA.

This clonotype was seen a handful of times. The chain combines TRBV2 with TRBJ2-3; D ambiguous. V lost 3 bases and J lost 2, with 15 bases in between. CDR3 length: 16 residues. The germline CDR1 and CDR2 sequences are SNHLY and FYNNEI. CDR3 DNA sequence: TGTGCCAGCAGTGATAGACCCACTTTCCCCACAGATACGCAGTATTTT. Its protein is CASSDRPTFPTDTQYF.

Comments on this clonotype: One end of the junction fails to match germline, which may point to a read error. The chain joins TRBV9 to TRBJ2-6, with D possibly being TRBD1 (5 bases). The CDR3 covers 17 residues. Germline V gives CDR1 SGDLS, CDR2 YYNGEE. CDR3 residues: CASSVSRYPSGANVLNF. The DNA of the CDR3 is TGTGCCAGCAGCGTCTCCAGGTACCCCTCTGGGGCCAACGTCCTGAATTTC.

This clonotype was seen only a few times. The chain recombines TRBV7-8 with TRBJ2-1; 7 bases are shared with TRBD1. V shed 4 bases, J shed 0 bases, and the junction held 6 bases outside the gene matches. Germline-derived CDR1 and CDR2 are SGHVS and FQNEAQ. This CDR3 comprises 16 residues. The CDR3 here is CASSSPRGSSYNEQFF. The CDR3 DNA sequence: TGTGCCAGCAGCTCCCCCAGGGGGAGCTCCTACAATGAGCAGTTCTTC.

This clonotype was picked up many times. The chain has TRBV27 and TRBJ2-7, with no clear D. Germline V CDR1 and CDR2: MNHEY, SMNVEV (reference sequence). The CDR3 extends over 14 amino acids. The V end was cut by 5 bases, the J end by 0 bases, with 11 bases between. The chain's CDR3 is CASSLGRRSYEQYF. CDR3 DNA: TGTGCCAGCAGTCTCGGACGGCGCTCCTACGAGCAGTACTTC.

The table lists this clonotype with many counts. The rearrangement links TRBV6-1 to TRBJ1-1, with D possibly being TRBD1 (5 bases). Germline V gene data show CDR1 as MNHNS and CDR2 as SASEGT. V dropped 5 bases and J dropped 1 base, with 17 bases sitting between them. The CDR3 sequence is 16 residues long. Written as DNA, the CDR3 is TGTGCCAGCAGTCTCCCGGCAGGGTGGGAGAACACTGAAGCTTTCTTT. As protein: CASSLPAGWENTEAFF.

This clonotype has at least ten counts. This chain uses TRBV4-3 with TRBJ2-5; D unresolved. Trimming took off 0 bases at V and 5 bases at J, with 10 bases between the two ends. CDR1 and CDR2 from the germline V gene are LGHNA and YSLEER. The CDR3 length is 14 residues. The CDR3 reads CASSQDRWTETQYF. The CDR3 nucleotides read TGCGCCAGCAGCCAAGATCGATGGACGGAGACCCAGTACTTC.

This clonotype was counted at least ten times. The chain employs TRBV6-4 and TRBJ2-1, with 7 bases fitting TRBD2. Germline CDR1 and CDR2: MRHNA and SNTAGT. The CDR3 is made up of 17 amino acids. V was pared by 6 bases and J by 2 bases, with 13 bases of the junction left unmatched. CDR3 in amino acids: CASSERPGGGAYNEQFF. The CDR3 region has the DNA TGTGCCAGCAGCGAGCGCCCTGGGGGAGGGGCCTACAATGAGCAGTTCTTC.

The chain is built from TRBV4-3 and TRBJ2-5; D not resolved. The V end lost 1 base, the J end lost 5 bases, and 14 bases lay between the germline ends. Germline CDR1 LGHNA, CDR2 YSLEER. This CDR3 has 15 residues. CDR3 residues: CASSQGILRGETQYF. The DNA of the CDR3 is TGCGCCAGCAGCCAAGGAATTCTAAGAGGCGAGACCCAGTACTTC.